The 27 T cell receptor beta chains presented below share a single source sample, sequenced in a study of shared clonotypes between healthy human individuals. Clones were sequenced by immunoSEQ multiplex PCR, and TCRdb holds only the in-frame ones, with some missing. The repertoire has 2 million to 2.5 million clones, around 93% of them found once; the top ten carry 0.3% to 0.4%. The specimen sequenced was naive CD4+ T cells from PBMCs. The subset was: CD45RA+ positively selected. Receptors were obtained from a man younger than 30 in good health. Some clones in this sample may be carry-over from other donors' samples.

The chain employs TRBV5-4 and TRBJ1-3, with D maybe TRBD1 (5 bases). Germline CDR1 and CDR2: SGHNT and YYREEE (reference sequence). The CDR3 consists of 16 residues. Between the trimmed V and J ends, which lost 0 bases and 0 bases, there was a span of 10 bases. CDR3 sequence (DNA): TGTGCCAGCAGCTTGGAAGAGGGACTCTCTGGAAACACCATATATTTT. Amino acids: CASSLEEGLSGNTIYF. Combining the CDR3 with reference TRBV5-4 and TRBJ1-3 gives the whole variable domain ETGVTQSPTHLIKTRGQQVTLRCSSQSGHNTVSWYQQALGQGPQFIFQYYREEENGRGNFPPRFSGLQFPNYSSELNVNALELDDSALYLCASSLEEGLSGNTIYFGEGSWLTVV.

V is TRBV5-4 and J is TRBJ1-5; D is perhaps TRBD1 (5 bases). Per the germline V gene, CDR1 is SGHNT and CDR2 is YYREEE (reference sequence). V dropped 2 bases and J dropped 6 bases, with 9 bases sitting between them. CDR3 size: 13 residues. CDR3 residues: CASSFWGRQPQHF. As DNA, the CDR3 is TGTGCCAGCAGCTTTTGGGGCCGTCAGCCCCAGCATTTT.

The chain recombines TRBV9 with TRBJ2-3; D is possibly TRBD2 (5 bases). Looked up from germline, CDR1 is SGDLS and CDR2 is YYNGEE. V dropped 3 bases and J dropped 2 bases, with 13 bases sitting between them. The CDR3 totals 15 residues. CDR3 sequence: CASSARSGDTDTQYF. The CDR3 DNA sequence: TGTGCCAGCAGCGCTAGAAGCGGCGACACAGATACGCAGTATTTT.

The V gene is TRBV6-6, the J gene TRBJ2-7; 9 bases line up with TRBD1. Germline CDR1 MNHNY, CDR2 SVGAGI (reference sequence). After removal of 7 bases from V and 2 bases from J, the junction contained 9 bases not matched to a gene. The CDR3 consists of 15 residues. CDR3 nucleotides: TGTGCCAGCACCCAAAGGACAGGGGCGACCTACGAGCAGTACTTC. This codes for CASTQRTGATYEQYF.

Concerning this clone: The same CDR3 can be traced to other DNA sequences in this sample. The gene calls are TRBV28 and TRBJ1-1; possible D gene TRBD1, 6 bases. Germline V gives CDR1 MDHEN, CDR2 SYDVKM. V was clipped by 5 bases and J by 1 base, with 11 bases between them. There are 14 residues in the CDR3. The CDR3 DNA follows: TGTGCCAGCAGTCCAGGACAGACGAACACTGAAGCTTTCTTT. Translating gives CASSPGQTNTEAFF.

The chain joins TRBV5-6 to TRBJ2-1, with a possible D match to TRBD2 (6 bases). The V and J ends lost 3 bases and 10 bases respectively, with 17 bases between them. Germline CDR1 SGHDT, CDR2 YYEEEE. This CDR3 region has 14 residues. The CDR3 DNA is TGTGCCAGCAGCTCCCTCCAGACGAGCGGGGAGCAGTTCTTC. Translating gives CASSSLQTSGEQFF.

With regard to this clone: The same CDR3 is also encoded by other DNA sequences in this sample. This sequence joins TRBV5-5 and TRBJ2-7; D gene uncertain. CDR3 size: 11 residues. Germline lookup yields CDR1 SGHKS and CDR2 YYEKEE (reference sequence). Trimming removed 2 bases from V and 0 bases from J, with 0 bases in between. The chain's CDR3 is CASSFSYEQYF. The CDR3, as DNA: TGTGCCAGCAGCTTCTCCTACGAGCAGTACTTC. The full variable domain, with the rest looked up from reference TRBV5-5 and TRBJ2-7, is DAGVTQSPTHLIKTRGQQVTLRCSPISGHKSVSWYQQVLGQGPQFIFQYYEKEERGRGNFPDRFSARQFPNYSSELNVNALLLGDSALYLCASSFSYEQYFGPGTRLTVT.

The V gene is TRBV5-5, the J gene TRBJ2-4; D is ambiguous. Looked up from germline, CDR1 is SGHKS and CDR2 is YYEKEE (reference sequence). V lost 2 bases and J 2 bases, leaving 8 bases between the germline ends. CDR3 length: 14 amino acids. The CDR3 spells CASSFAATKNIQYF. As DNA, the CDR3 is TGTGCCAGCAGCTTTGCGGCTACCAAAAACATTCAGTACTTC.

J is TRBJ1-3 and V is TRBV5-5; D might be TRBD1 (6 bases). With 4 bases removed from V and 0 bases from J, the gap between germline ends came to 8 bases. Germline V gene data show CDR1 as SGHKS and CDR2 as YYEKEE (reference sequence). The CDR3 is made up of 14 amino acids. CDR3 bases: TGTGCCAGCAGCACAGGGAGCTCTGGAAACACCATATATTTT. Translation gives CASSTGSSGNTIYF.

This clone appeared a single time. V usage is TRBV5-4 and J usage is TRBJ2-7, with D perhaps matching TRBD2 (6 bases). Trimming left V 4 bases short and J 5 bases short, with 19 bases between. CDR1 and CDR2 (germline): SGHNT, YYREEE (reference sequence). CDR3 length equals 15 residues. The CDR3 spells CASSRPGASGDEQYF. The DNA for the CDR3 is TGTGCCAGCAGCCGGCCGGGAGCGTCTGGGGACGAGCAGTACTTC.

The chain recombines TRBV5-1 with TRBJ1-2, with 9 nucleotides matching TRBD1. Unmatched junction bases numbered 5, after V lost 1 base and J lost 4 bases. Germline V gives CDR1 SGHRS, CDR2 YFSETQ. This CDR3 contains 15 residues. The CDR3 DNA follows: TGCGCCAGCAGCTTGCATCCGGGACAGGGCTATGGCTACACCTTC. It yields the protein CASSLHPGQGYGYTF.

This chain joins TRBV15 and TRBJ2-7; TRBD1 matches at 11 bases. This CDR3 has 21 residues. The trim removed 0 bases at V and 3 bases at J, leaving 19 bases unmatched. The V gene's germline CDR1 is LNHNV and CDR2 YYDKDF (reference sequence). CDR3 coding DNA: TGTGCCACCAGCAGAGATCTTCCGACCGGGACAGGGGGGTTCAAACGCTACGAGCAGTACTTC. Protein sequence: CATSRDLPTGTGGFKRYEQYF.

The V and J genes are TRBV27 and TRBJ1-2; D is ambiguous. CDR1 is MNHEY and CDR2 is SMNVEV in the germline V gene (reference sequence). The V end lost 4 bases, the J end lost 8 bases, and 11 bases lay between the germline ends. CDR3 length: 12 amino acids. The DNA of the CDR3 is TGTGCCAGCAGTTCCTCAATAGGGGGCTACACCTTC. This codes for CASSSSIGGYTF.

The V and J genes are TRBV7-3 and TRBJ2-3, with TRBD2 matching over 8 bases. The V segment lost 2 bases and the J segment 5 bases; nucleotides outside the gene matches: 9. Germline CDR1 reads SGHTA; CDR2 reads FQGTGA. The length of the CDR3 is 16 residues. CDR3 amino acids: CASSLSGAGVGDTQYF. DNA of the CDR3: TGTGCCAGCAGCTTATCCGGAGCGGGAGTTGGAGATACGCAGTATTTT.

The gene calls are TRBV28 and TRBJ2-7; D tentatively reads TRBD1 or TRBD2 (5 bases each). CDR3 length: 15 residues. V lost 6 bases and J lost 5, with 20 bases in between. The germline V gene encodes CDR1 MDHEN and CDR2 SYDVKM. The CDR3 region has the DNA TGTGCCAGCAGCGGGGCCTCGGGTGCGGTCGACGAGCAGTACTTC. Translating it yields CASSGASGAVDEQYF.

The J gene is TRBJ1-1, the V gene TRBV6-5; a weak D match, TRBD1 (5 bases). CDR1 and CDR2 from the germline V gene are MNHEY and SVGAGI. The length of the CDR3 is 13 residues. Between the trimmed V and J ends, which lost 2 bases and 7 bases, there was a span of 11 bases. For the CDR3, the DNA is TGTGCCAGCAGTTACGCGGGACGGGGTGAAGCTTTCTTT. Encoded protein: CASSYAGRGEAFF.

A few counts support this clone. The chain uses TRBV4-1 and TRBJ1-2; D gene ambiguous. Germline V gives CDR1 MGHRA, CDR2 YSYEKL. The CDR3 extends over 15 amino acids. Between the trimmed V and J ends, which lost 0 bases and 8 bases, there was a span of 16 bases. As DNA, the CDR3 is TGCGCCAGCAGCCAAGATGCGGGGAGAGTGGAGGGCTACACCTTC. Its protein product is CASSQDAGRVEGYTF.

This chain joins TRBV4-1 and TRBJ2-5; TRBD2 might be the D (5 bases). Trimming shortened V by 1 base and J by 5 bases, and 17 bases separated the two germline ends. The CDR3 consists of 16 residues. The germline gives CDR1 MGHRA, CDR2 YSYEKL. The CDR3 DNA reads TGCGCCAGCAGCCAAGGAGTCCCCGGGGTGACGGAGACCCAGTACTTC. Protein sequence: CASSQGVPGVTETQYF.

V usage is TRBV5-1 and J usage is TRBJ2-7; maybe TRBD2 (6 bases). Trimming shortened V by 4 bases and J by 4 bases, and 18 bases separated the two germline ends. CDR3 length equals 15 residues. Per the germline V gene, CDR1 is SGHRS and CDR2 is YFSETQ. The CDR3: CASSDSSASGYEQYF. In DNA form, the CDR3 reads TGCGCCAGCAGCGACTCTAGCGCCTCTGGGTACGAGCAGTACTTC.

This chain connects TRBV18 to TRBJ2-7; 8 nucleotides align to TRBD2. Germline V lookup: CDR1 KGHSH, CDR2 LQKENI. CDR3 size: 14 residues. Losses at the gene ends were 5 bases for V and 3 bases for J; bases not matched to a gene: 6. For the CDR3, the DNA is TGTGCCAGCTCAGGGGTAGCGGGGATCTACGAGCAGTACTTC. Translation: CASSGVAGIYEQYF.

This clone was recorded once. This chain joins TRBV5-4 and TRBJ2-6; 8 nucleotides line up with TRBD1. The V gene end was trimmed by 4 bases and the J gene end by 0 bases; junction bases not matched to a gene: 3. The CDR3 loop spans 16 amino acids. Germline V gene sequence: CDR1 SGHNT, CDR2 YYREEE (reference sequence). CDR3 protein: CASSRDRLSGANVLTF. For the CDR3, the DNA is TGTGCCAGCAGCCGGGACAGGCTCTCTGGGGCCAACGTCCTGACTTTC.

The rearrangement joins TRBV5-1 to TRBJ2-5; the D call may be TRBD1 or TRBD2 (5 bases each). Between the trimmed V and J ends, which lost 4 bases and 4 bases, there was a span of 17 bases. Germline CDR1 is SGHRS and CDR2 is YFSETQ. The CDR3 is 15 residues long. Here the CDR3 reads CASSPGGTQGETQYF. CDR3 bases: TGCGCCAGCAGCCCTGGTGGGACCCAGGGAGAGACCCAGTACTTC.

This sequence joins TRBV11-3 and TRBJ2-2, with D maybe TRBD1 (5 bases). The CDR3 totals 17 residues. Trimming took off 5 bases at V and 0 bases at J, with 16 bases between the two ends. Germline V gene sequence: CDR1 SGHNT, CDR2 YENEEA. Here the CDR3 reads CASSPPGQGPNTGELFF. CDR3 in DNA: TGTGCCAGCAGCCCCCCCGGGCAGGGCCCGAACACCGGGGAGCTGTTTTTT.

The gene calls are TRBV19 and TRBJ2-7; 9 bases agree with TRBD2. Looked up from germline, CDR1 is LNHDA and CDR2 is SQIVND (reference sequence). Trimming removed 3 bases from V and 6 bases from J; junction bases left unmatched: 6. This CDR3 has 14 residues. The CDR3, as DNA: TGTGCCAGTAGTATCGGCCTAGCGGGACGCGAGCAGTACTTC. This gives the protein CASSIGLAGREQYF.

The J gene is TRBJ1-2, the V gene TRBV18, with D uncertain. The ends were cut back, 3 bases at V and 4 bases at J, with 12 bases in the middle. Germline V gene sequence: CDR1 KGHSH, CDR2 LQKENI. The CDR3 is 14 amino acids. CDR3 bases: TGTGCCAGCTCACCTTCGATAGGGAGCTATGGCTACACCTTC. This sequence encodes CASSPSIGSYGYTF.

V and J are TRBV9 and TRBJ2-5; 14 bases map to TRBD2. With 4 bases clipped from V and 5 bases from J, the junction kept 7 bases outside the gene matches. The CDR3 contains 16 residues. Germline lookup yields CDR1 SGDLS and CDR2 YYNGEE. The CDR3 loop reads CASSSRGLAGVETQYF. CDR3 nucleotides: TGTGCCAGCAGCTCCCGGGGACTAGCGGGAGTGGAGACCCAGTACTTC.

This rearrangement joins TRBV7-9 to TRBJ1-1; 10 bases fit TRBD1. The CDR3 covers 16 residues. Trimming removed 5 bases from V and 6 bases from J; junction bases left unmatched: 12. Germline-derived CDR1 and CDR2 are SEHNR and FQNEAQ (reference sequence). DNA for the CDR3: TGTGCCAGCAGCCCGGGCGGGACAGGGGTAATTTCTGAAGCTTTCTTT. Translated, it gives CASSPGGTGVISEAFF.